This is a list of T cell receptor beta chains from one sample in a study of cytomegalovirus exposure and HLA in healthy donors. Data came from immunoSEQ multiplex PCR; TCRdb stores just in-frame clones and leaves some out. The repertoire has 100,000 to 150,000 clones, approximately 85% of them found once; the top ten carry roughly 1.7%. The sequenced material came from PBMCs. These receptors all stem from a boy between 10 and 17 years old in good health and CMV-seronegative. CDR3s include the opening cysteine and the closing phenylalanine or tryptophan. D genes are given only for firm matches. Not all rows give a size; the values are once, few, many and, for expanded clones, a class.

clone_size d_call j_call v_call cdr3_aa cdr3_nt
NA NA TRBJ2-6 TRBV11-2 CASSDRGSGANVLTF TGTGCCAGCAGCGATAGGGGTTCTGGGGCCAACGTCCTGACTTTC
NA TRBD2 TRBJ2-7 TRBV19 CASSPRSGGYEQYF TGTGCCAGTAGCCCCAGGAGCGGGGGCTACGAGCAGTACTTC
few NA TRBJ1-2 TRBV4-1 CASSLGGEDMYGYTF TGCGCCAGCAGCCTCGGGGGGGAAGACATGTATGGCTACACCTTC
NA NA TRBJ2-1 TRBV14 CASSLGWNEQFF TGTGCCAGCAGCCTCGGTTGGAATGAGCAGTTCTTC
NA TRBD1 TRBJ1-2 TRBV4-1 CASNLQTGNYGYTF TGCGCCAGCAACCTCCAGACAGGGAACTATGGCTACACCTTC
NA TRBD1 TRBJ2-1 TRBV5-1 CASSSGQGAYNEQFF TGCGCCAGCAGCTCGGGACAGGGGGCTTACAATGAGCAGTTCTTC
NA TRBD1 TRBJ2-6 TRBV7-9 CASSYPTGTGTGANVLTF TGTGCCAGCAGCTACCCCACCGGGACAGGAACTGGGGCCAACGTCCTGACTTTC
few NA TRBJ1-1 TRBV5-4 CASSHKQGRVNTEAFF TGTGCCAGCAGCCATAAACAGGGCCGAGTGAACACTGAAGCTTTCTTT
NA TRBD1 TRBJ2-2 TRBV30 CAWRPGTGRFVGELFF TGTGCCTGGAGACCCGGGACAGGACGGTTTGTCGGGGAGCTGTTTTTT
NA NA TRBJ2-5 TRBV5-6 CASSLEGVVETQYF TGTGCCAGCAGCTTGGAGGGGGTCGTAGAGACCCAGTACTTC
NA NA TRBJ1-5 TRBV2 CASSEGADSRWAQHF TGTGCCAGCAGTGAAGGGGCGGACAGCCGATGGGCCCAGCATTTT
NA NA TRBJ2-1 TRBV5-1 CASSPSSADEQFF TGCGCCAGCAGCCCATCTAGCGCGGATGAGCAGTTCTTC
NA NA TRBJ1-2 TRBV5-4 CASSLDRDRGYTF TGTGCCAGCAGCTTGGACAGGGATCGTGGCTACACCTTC
NA NA TRBJ1-1 TRBV7-9 CASSSTGPGTEAFF TGTGCCAGCAGCAGTACAGGGCCTGGGACTGAAGCTTTCTTT
NA NA TRBJ1-2 TRBV5-6 CASRMTGWKNYGYTF TGTGCCAGCAGAATGACAGGCTGGAAGAACTATGGCTACACCTTC
NA TRBD1 TRBJ2-7 TRBV9 CASSPQDRGFTYEQYF TGTGCCAGCAGCCCGCAGGACAGGGGGTTTACCTACGAGCAGTACTTC
NA TRBD1 TRBJ1-1 TRBV9 CASSPMEGAVDTEAFF TGTGCCAGCAGCCCGATGGAGGGGGCGGTTGACACTGAAGCTTTCTTT
NA NA TRBJ1-1 TRBV30 CAWKAPGMNTEAFF TGTGCCTGGAAAGCCCCAGGGATGAACACTGAAGCTTTCTTT
once NA TRBJ1-1 TRBV20-1 CSARQGAEAFF TGCAGTGCTAGGCAGGGCGCTGAAGCTTTCTTT
NA TRBD1 TRBJ1-4 TRBV5-4 CASSLGTGNEKLFF TGTGCCAGCAGCTTGGGGACAGGGAATGAAAAACTGTTTTTT
NA NA TRBJ1-2 TRBV4-1 CASSQDRGRGYGYTF TGCGCCAGCAGCCAAGACCGAGGCAGGGGATATGGCTACACCTTC
NA NA TRBJ2-1 TRBV30 CAWDRQSEQFF TGTGCCTGGGACAGGCAGTCCGAGCAGTTCTTC
NA TRBD1 TRBJ1-1 TRBV7-8 CASSPLQGARTEAFF TGTGCCAGCAGCCCATTACAGGGGGCTCGGACTGAAGCTTTCTTT
NA TRBD1 TRBJ1-1 TRBV29-1 CSAYRGRDTEAFF TGCAGCGCATACAGGGGGCGCGACACTGAAGCTTTCTTT
medium-sized TRBD1 TRBJ1-4 TRBV9 CASSVSGGEKLFF TGTGCCAGCAGCGTCTCAGGGGGTGAAAAACTGTTTTTT
NA TRBD1 TRBJ2-7 TRBV6-6 CASSYGDRGREQYF TGTGCCAGCAGTTACGGGGACAGGGGACGCGAGCAGTACTTC
NA TRBD1 TRBJ1-5 TRBV18 CASSPSLTGNQPQHF TGTGCCAGCTCACCTTCCTTGACAGGGAATCAGCCCCAGCATTTT